The clone carrying this T cell receptor beta chain was observed a few times. Sample time point: patch test 1, 2 weeks after DPC sensitization. Treatment noted: therapeutic diphenylcyclopropenone sensitization with weekly scalp DPC. V lost 5 bases, J lost 5 bases, and 15 bases lay in between. This CDR3 is built from 14 residues. Germline CDR1 is MNHEY and CDR2 is SVGAGI. The data were taken from a study of human T cells and chemical hapten exposure. One entry per CDR3 protein results from TCRdb running MiXCR on the RACE reads. The sample shows around 99,000 distinct CDR3 sequences, approximately 13% of them seen only once.

This chain uses TRBV6-5 with TRBJ1-1; a weak D match, TRBD1 (6 bases). This sample comprised whole blood, obtained in connection with sensitization to the hapten diphenylcyclopropenone (DPC). This sequence originates from a woman aged 40 to 49 with alopecia areata. Some clones in this sample may be carry-over from other donors' samples. The CDR3 DNA reads TGTGCCAGCAGTCCCAGGGGTAAGGGGACTGAAGCTTTCTTT. This translates into CASSPRGKGTEAFF.